The 8 T cell receptor beta chains listed next were all sequenced from one sample in a study of blood T cells in healthy people across ages. The second PCR ran about 6 to 11 cycles with a sample-barcoded 5' primer and J-beta primers. MiXCR was run by TCRdb on the 5' RACE reads, yielding one entry per CDR3 protein. The table has roughly 730,000 distinct CDR3 sequences, about 61% seen once; the top ten hold around 24%. Sequenced sample: blood. Receptors were obtained from a man in his forties in good health.

The rearrangement joins TRBV7-9 to TRBJ1-2, with TRBD1 as a possible D gene (6 bases). V lost 3 bases and J 7 bases, leaving 9 bases between the germline ends. The germline gives CDR1 SEHNR, CDR2 FQNEAQ (reference sequence). CDR3 length: 12 amino acids. CDR3 sequence: CASSLAGVGYTF. The CDR3 DNA reads as TGTGCCAGCAGCTTGGCAGGGGTTGGCTACACCTTC.

The chain recombines TRBV16 with TRBJ2-6; a possible D gene is TRBD2 (6 bases). Deletions cut 4 bases from V and 4 bases from J, with 14 bases between. This CDR3 has 16 amino acids. Germline lookup yields CDR1 KGHSY and CDR2 FQNENV. CDR3 residues: CASSRPEGPGANVLTF. The CDR3 nucleotides read TGTGCCAGCAGCCGCCCGGAGGGGCCCGGGGCCAACGTCCTGACTTTC.

J is TRBJ1-5 and V is TRBV28, with 10 bases that match TRBD1. CDR1 and CDR2 (germline): MDHEN, SYDVKM. The CDR3 sequence is 18 residues long. V shed 3 bases and J 0 bases; nucleotides not matched to a gene: 8. CDR3: CASSFGTGQGYSNQPQHF. In nucleotides, the CDR3 is TGTGCCAGCAGTTTCGGGACGGGACAGGGGTATAGCAATCAGCCCCAGCATTTT. The full variable domain, with the rest looked up from reference TRBV28 and TRBJ1-5, is DVKVTQSSRYLVKRTGEKVFLECVQDMDHENMFWYRQDPGLGLRLIYFSYDVKMKEKGDIPEGYSVSREKKERFSLILESASTNQTSMYLCASSFGTGQGYSNQPQHFGDGTRLSIL.

V gene TRBV5-5 combines with J gene TRBJ2-5, with a weak D call TRBD2 (6 bases). The V gene lost 4 bases and the J gene lost 11 bases, with 30 bases spanning the gap. This CDR3 has 17 amino acids. Germline CDR1 and CDR2: SGHKS and YYEKEE (reference sequence). In DNA form, the CDR3 reads TGTGCCAGCAGCCCTCCCGAGTCCGGGGGACTCTACAATGAGCAGTACTTC. Its translation: CASSPPESGGLYNEQYF.

The chain recombines TRBV5-1 with TRBJ1-5; no clear D. Germline CDR1 is SGHRS and CDR2 is YFSETQ. The V gene lost 0 bases and the J gene lost 5 bases, with 9 bases spanning the gap. The CDR3 extends over 14 amino acids. DNA for the CDR3: TGCGCCAGCAGCTTGGCCGGCCAGTATCAGCCCCAGCATTTT. It codes for CASSLAGQYQPQHF.

This clonotype was detected only a few times. The chain joins TRBV18 to TRBJ1-1; D is perhaps TRBD1 (5 bases). CDR3 length: 15 residues. The ends were cut back, 4 bases at V and 2 bases at J, with 14 bases in the middle. Germline CDR1 KGHSH, CDR2 LQKENI. CDR3 amino acids: CASSRLTQGNTEAFF. CDR3 sequence (DNA): TGTGCCAGCTCACGCCTTACGCAGGGCAACACTGAAGCTTTCTTT.

This clonotype has more than one count but fewer than ten. V and J are TRBV4-1 and TRBJ1-4; D gene unclear. Germline-derived CDR1 and CDR2 are MGHRA and YSYEKL. V was trimmed by 8 bases and J by 7 bases, leaving 17 bases between them. The CDR3 sequence is 14 residues long. The CDR3 nucleotides read TGCGCCAGCCGCTCCCGAGAGCTGACTGAAAAACTGTTTTTT. Its translation: CASRSRELTEKLFF.

This clonotype appeared a few times. The chain recombines TRBV20-1 with TRBJ2-7; D might be TRBD1 (6 bases). This CDR3 region has 14 residues. Germline assignment: CDR1 DFQATT and CDR2 SNEGSKA (reference sequence). With 5 bases removed from V and 2 bases from J, the gap between germline ends came to 16 bases. The CDR3 loop is CSAADRKITYEQYF. The CDR3 bases are TGCAGTGCTGCGGACAGAAAGATAACCTACGAGCAGTACTTC.